This T cell receptor (beta chain) was obtained from a study (dated by TCRdb to about 2015). Some background on the complete study: The study set out to test whether tumor-infiltrating Tregs in breast cancer get recruited from blood Tregs or are instead converted in situ from other CD4+ T cell subsets.

The memory CD4+ T cell population was isolated based on a CD4+CD45RO+CD25- phenotype. Tregs, naive and memory CD4+ T cells from tumor, blood and ipsilateral draining lymph nodes of five breast cancer patients underwent full-length TCR alpha and beta sequencing. Tumor tissue and lymph nodes from ipsilateral axillary dissection were perfused with PBS, minced and digested with collagenase I and hyaluronidase. Mononuclear cells from lymph nodes or around 53 ml of peripheral blood were isolated by Ficoll density gradient centrifugation. FACS confirmed that the sorted cell populations were more than 90% pure. Including cysteine and phenylalanine, the CDR3 has 13 amino acids. The retained sequence is limited to the CDR3, 39 bases, with the frame set at the first base. CDR1 and CDR2, looked up from the germline V gene (reference sequence), are DFQATT and SNEGSKA. The junction shows trimming of 6 bases on V and 1 base on J, plus 10 bases between the germline ends.

Full-length TCR variable regions were amplified by 5' RACE PCR using constant-region reverse primers, and then by semi-nested PCR using Nested Universal Primer A. The ReliaPrep RNA Cell Miniprep System was used to extract total RNA, which was then reverse transcribed into 5'RACE-ready cDNA with the SMARTer RACE 5'/3' Kit. Multiplex adaptors were used to barcode full-length TCR alpha and beta libraries, and the barcoded libraries were sequenced on an Illumina MiSeq. The study's own analysis went as follows. For each of nine subset-tissue groups, sequencing data from the five patients were pooled, and the groups were then compared using unsupervised clustering of TCR gene usage. The Morisita-Horn index was used to calculate repertoire similarity, with shared sequences weighted by how much each contributed to each repertoire. In TCRdb, the public reads were trimmed at Q25 with fastp and aligned with MiXCR, with productive beta chains retained. Every CDR3 protein is listed once, alongside the most common genes and DNA of its rows. These V and J calls originate from TCRdb's pipeline instead of the authors' own analysis. The sample profile shows 62,000 or so distinct CDR3 sequences; 20% to 25% of them were found once. Jointly, the top ten make up about 3% of the sample.

Of note for this clonotype: Its antigen is still unknown. The record has no base qualities; no much larger clone is one base away.

Points the paper makes about the study in general: Tumor memory CD4+ T cell TCR gene usage clustered with blood and lymph node memory CD4+ cells and lymph node naive CD4+ cells. Tumor-infiltrating Treg TCR alpha and beta sequences overlapped most with tumor naive CD4+ T cells, then with blood naive CD4+ T cells. Validation in the larger cohort was restricted to a single TCR beta V-J rearrangement rather than whole repertoires.

The sequence came from a female donor with breast cancer. Material for sequencing was memory CD4+ T cells sorted from a lymph node. The cell subset or site tag for this specimen amounts to: memory CD4+ T cells, CD4+CD45RO+CD25-. The rearranged chain carries TRBV20-1 and TRBJ1-5; the D gene identity is not certain. In nucleotides, the sequence is TGCAGTGCCAACGCTGGGAGCAATCAGCCCCAGCATTTT. It encodes CSANAGSNQPQHF.